The 14 T cell receptor beta chains below were found in one sample sequenced in a study of human T cells and chemical hapten exposure. Specified time point: patch test 1, 2 weeks after DPC sensitization. Treatment specified: therapeutic diphenylcyclopropenone sensitization with weekly scalp DPC. Via MiXCR, TCRdb re-called the RACE reads, giving one row per CDR3 protein. Counted here are some 340,000 distinct CDR3 sequences, 6% to 8.5% occurring once; the ten biggest clones make up less than 10%. Sequencing used whole blood, obtained in connection with sensitization to the hapten diphenylcyclopropenone (DPC). The receptors shown here come from a woman aged 18-29 years with alopecia areata. Some clones in this sample may be carry-over from other donors' samples.

This clonotype occurred a few times. The gene calls are TRBV6-6 and TRBJ1-1, with D maybe TRBD1 (5 bases). This CDR3 contains 15 residues. The V end was cut by 4 bases, the J end by 1 base, with 13 bases between. The germline V gene encodes CDR1 MNHNY and CDR2 SVGAGI (reference sequence). DNA of the CDR3: TGTGCCAGCAGTTCGTCAAGGGGAGGGAACACTGAAGCTTTCTTT. This encodes CASSSSRGGNTEAFF.

The chain is built from TRBV27 and TRBJ2-3; D is unclear. V shed 4 bases and J shed 2 bases, with 7 bases lying between them. The CDR3 runs to 13 residues. CDR1 MNHEY and CDR2 SMNVEV come from the germline V gene (reference sequence). The CDR3 bases are TGTGCCAGCAGTTCAGCCATCACAGATACGCAGTATTTT. Its protein product is CASSSAITDTQYF.

This clonotype showed up many times. This chain links TRBV6-5 with TRBJ2-5; 9 bases match TRBD1. CDR1 is MNHEY, CDR2 SVGAGI, per germline. V was clipped by 8 bases and J by 4 bases; unmatched bases: 5. The CDR3 contains 13 residues. The CDR3 DNA reads TGTGCCAGCCGGGACAGGGTACGAGAGACCCAGTACTTC. Its protein product is CASRDRVRETQYF.

This clonotype turned up a few times. The CDR3 nucleotides read TGTGCCAGCAGCCACCGGGGTACAACCTACGAGCAGTACTTC. Its translation: CASSHRGTTYEQYF. The rearrangement uses TRBV3-1 and TRBJ2-7; a possible D gene is TRBD2 (5 bases). Trimming removed 3 bases from V and 2 bases from J, with 11 bases in between. Germline V gene data show CDR1 as LGHDT and CDR2 as YNNKEL (reference sequence). The CDR3 is 14 amino acids.

This clonotype was found many times. The chain links TRBV6-2 or TRBV6-3 to TRBJ1-5; 7 bases agree with TRBD1. In germline, CDR1 is MNHEY, CDR2 SVGEGT. J was trimmed by 3 bases and V by 6 bases; bases with no gene match: 5. The CDR3 contains 14 residues. CDR3 sequence (DNA): TGTGCCAGCAGCCAGGGGGAAACCAATCAGCCCCAGCATTTT. This sequence encodes CASSQGETNQPQHF.

This clonotype came up a few times. This chain uses TRBV9 with TRBJ2-3; 8 bases match TRBD1. Germline CDR1 reads SGDLS; CDR2 reads YYNGEE. V dropped 0 bases and J dropped 8; count of bases not matched to a gene: 14. This CDR3 contains 17 residues. The CDR3 bases are TGTGCCAGCAGCGTAGCGAGGGGAGAGGACAGGGTGGGTACGCAGTATTTT. Its protein is CASSVARGEDRVGTQYF. Complete variable domain (other parts from reference TRBV9 and TRBJ2-3): DSGVTQTPKHLITATGQRVTLRCSPRSGDLSVYWYQQSLDQGLQFLIQYYNGEERAKGNILERFSAQQFPDLHSELNLSSLELGDSALYFCASSVARGEDRVGTQYFGPGTRLTVL.

This clonotype appeared a few times. The CDR3 DNA is TGTGCCAGCAGCTTATCGGTCAACGAGAGAAACATTCAGTACTTC. Encoded protein: CASSLSVNERNIQYF. The V and J genes are TRBV7-2 and TRBJ2-4, with D hard to call. This CDR3 is built from 15 residues. Germline CDR1 is SGHTA and CDR2 is FQGNSA. With 2 bases removed from V and 6 bases from J, the gap between germline ends came to 14 bases.

The genes are TRBV7-2 and TRBJ2-5, with D unclear. The length of the CDR3 is 15 residues. Deletions cut 1 base from V and 1 base from J, with 10 bases between. Germline values: CDR1 SGHTA, CDR2 FQGNSA. The CDR3 reads CASSLDRLLQETQYF. The CDR3 region has the DNA TGTGCCAGCAGCTTAGATCGACTCCTCCAAGAGACCCAGTACTTC. The full variable domain, completed using reference TRBV7-2 and TRBJ2-5, is GAGVSQSPSNKVTEKGKDVELRCDPISGHTALYWYRQSLGQGLEFLIYFQGNSAPDKSGLPSDRFSAERTGGSVSTLTIQRTQQEDSAVYLCASSLDRLLQETQYFGPGTRLLVL.

This clonotype has a count of ten or more. The J gene is TRBJ2-7, the V gene TRBV5-1; maybe TRBD1 (6 bases). The germline V gene encodes CDR1 SGHRS and CDR2 YFSETQ. Trimming stripped 3 bases from V and 0 bases from J, with 10 bases between. The CDR3 has 14 residues. The chain's CDR3 is CASSSRTDSYEQYF. In DNA, the CDR3 is TGCGCCAGCAGCTCCCGGACAGACTCCTACGAGCAGTACTTC.

This clonotype was recorded a few times. J is TRBJ1-6 and V is TRBV20-1, with D perhaps TRBD1 (5 bases). The V end lost 6 bases, the J end lost 13 bases, and 19 bases lay between the germline ends. In germline, CDR1 is DFQATT, CDR2 SNEGSKA (reference sequence). The CDR3 covers 13 residues. This CDR3 reads CSAPDREVSPLHF. The CDR3 DNA reads TGCAGTGCCCCAGACAGAGAGGTTTCCCCCCTCCACTTT.

The chain combines TRBV6-5 with TRBJ2-1; no clear D gene. CDR3 size: 14 residues. Looked up from germline, CDR1 is MNHEY and CDR2 is SVGAGI. Deletions cut 10 bases from V and 1 base from J, with 14 bases between. The CDR3 DNA reads as TGTGCCACAATCCCACCCGGGTCCTACAATGAGCAGTTCTTC. Protein product: CATIPPGSYNEQFF.

This clonotype was found many times. The V call is TRBV6-2 or TRBV6-3, the J call TRBJ1-1, with 7 bases that match TRBD1. V lost 5 bases and J lost 0; bases outside the gene matches: 6. CDR1 is MNHEY, CDR2 SVGEGT, per germline. CDR3 length equals 15 residues. DNA for the CDR3: TGTGCCAGCAGTCACAAGGGACAGATGAACACTGAAGCTTTCTTT. Translation gives CASSHKGQMNTEAFF.

This clonotype was counted a few times. V is TRBV6-1 and J is TRBJ1-5; a weak D match, TRBD1 (5 bases). Germline V CDR1 and CDR2: MNHNS, SASEGT. The germline V and J ends were trimmed by 8 bases and 0 bases, with 14 bases remaining between them. The CDR3 has 15 residues. This CDR3 reads CASCQAGYSNQPQHF. The CDR3 nucleotides are TGTGCCAGCTGTCAGGCAGGGTATAGCAATCAGCCCCAGCATTTT.

This clonotype was detected ten times or more. The chain uses TRBV9 and TRBJ1-1; D remains ambiguous. Trimming took off 4 bases at V and 4 bases at J, with 14 bases between the two ends. The CDR3 totals 14 residues. Germline-derived CDR1 and CDR2 are SGDLS and YYNGEE. This CDR3 is CASSPTDRITEAFF. CDR3 coding DNA: TGTGCCAGCAGCCCGACGGACCGTATCACTGAAGCTTTCTTT.